The present entry profiles one T cell receptor (beta chain) with its context. These data belong to a study of blood T cell repertoires in COVID-19. Produced via immunoSEQ multiplex PCR; TCRdb's table is partial and in-frame only. This table has 200,000 to 250,000 clones, 82% appearing once. The study recruited people aged about 18 to 90 years across approximately 24 US areas. Assignment of participants to cohorts was predicated upon participant-reported clinical history. Symptom resolution, clearance, or two negative PCRs marked the recovered donors of Cohort 3. Germline CDR1 and CDR2: SGHRS and YFSETQ. The V end was cut by 5 bases, the J end by 2 bases, with 14 bases between. The CDR3 spans 15 residues.

V gene TRBV5-1 combines with J gene TRBJ2-1; the D gene is possibly TRBD2 (7 bases). Specimen: PBMCs or T cells enriched from blood (not recorded which). The TCR was taken from a man aged 35-49 years who had recovered from COVID-19. The CDR3 coding sequence is TGCGCCAGCAGTGGAGGGGGGGCCCCCTACAATGAGCAGTTCTTC. This codes for CASSGGGAPYNEQFF.